These 14 T cell receptor beta chains came from one sample sequenced in a study of identical twins. TCRdb itself ran the 5' RACE reads through MiXCR, one entry per CDR3 protein. The sample lists about 890,000 distinct CDR3 sequences, 9% to 15% occurring once. The sample was also reused in another study, on yellow fever vaccine responses in identical twins.

Material for sequencing was PBMCs. The receptors derive from a young woman in good health.

This clonotype has ten or more counts. The chain recombines TRBV12-3 or TRBV12-4 with TRBJ1-1; 10 bases match TRBD1. The V segment lost 5 bases and the J segment 4 bases; nucleotides outside the gene matches: 10. The CDR3 extends over 16 amino acids. The CDR3 nucleotides are TGTGCCAGCAGTGACAGGGGGCTAGTAAGGGGCACTGAAGCTTTCTTT. Its protein is CASSDRGLVRGTEAFF.

This clonotype was detected only a few times. This chain connects TRBV6-2 or TRBV6-3 to TRBJ2-1; 11 positions agree with TRBD2. V was pared by 6 bases and J by 10 bases, with 11 bases of the junction left unmatched. The CDR3 consists of 15 residues. Looked up from germline, CDR1 is MNHEY and CDR2 is SVGEGT. In nucleotides, the CDR3 is TGTGCCAGCAGGATTTGGAGGACTAGCGGGCCCGAGCAGTTCTTC. Its translation is CASRIWRTSGPEQFF.

This clonotype was seen a few times. The V call is TRBV2, the J call TRBJ2-7, with D tentatively TRBD2 (6 bases). The CDR3 has 14 residues. The ends were cut back, 2 bases at V and 3 bases at J, with 11 bases in the middle. Per the germline V gene, CDR1 is SNHLY and CDR2 is FYNNEI. CDR3 in amino acids: CASSERGGSYEQYF. CDR3 bases: TGTGCCAGCAGTGAAAGGGGAGGAAGCTACGAGCAGTACTTC.

The gene calls are TRBV3-1 and TRBJ2-2; 10 positions match TRBD2. Per the germline V gene, CDR1 is LGHDT and CDR2 is YNNKEL (reference sequence). V was pared by 3 bases and J by 4 bases, with 11 bases of the junction left unmatched. The CDR3 extends over 18 amino acids. CDR3: CASSHWASGGLSTGELFF. The CDR3 region has the DNA TGTGCCAGCAGCCATTGGGCTAGCGGGGGACTTTCCACCGGGGAGCTGTTTTTT.

The chain uses TRBV5-6 and TRBJ1-2; no clear D. With 0 bases removed from V and 8 bases from J, the gap between germline ends came to 8 bases. This CDR3 comprises 12 residues. Germline-derived CDR1 and CDR2 are SGHDT and YYEEEE. CDR3 residues: CASSLEPRGYTF. CDR3 bases: TGTGCCAGCAGCTTGGAGCCGAGAGGCTACACCTTC.

Only a few counts were recorded for this clonotype. The rearrangement joins TRBV5-1 to TRBJ2-3, with 8 nucleotides matching TRBD1. In germline, CDR1 is SGHRS, CDR2 YFSETQ. J gave up 3 bases and V 4 bases, and 13 bases lay outside the gene matches. The CDR3 totals 17 residues. DNA of the CDR3: TGCGCCAGCAGCCTAGACCCAGGGGGCAAAAATACAGATACGCAGTATTTT. This gives the protein CASSLDPGGKNTDTQYF.

The chain employs TRBV20-1 and TRBJ1-2; D ambiguous. Germline values: CDR1 DFQATT, CDR2 SNEGSKA (reference sequence). CDR3 size: 12 residues. V dropped 3 bases and J dropped 3 bases, with 8 bases sitting between them. The CDR3 loop reads CSARFEDYGYTF. CDR3 in DNA: TGCAGTGCTAGGTTTGAGGACTATGGCTACACCTTC.

The V call is TRBV20-1, the J call TRBJ2-1; 11 positions match TRBD1. There are 13 residues in the CDR3. V shed 1 base and J 9 bases; nucleotides not matched to a gene: 2. Germline CDR1 and CDR2: DFQATT and SNEGSKA (reference sequence). CDR3 nucleotide sequence: TGCAGTGCTAGAGGGACAGGGGGCGGTGAGCAGTTCTTC. Protein product: CSARGTGGGEQFF.

The table lists this clonotype with a few counts. V and J are TRBV24-1 and TRBJ2-1; 9 bases are shared with TRBD1. V gave up 1 base and J gave up 6 bases; unmatched junction bases: 3. From germline, CDR1 is KGHDR and CDR2 SFDVKD. CDR3 length equals 15 residues. CDR3 coding DNA: TGTGCCACCAGTGATTTTTTGGGACAGGGCAATGAGCAGTTCTTC. The encoded protein is CATSDFLGQGNEQFF.

This clonotype has a handful of counts. The chain couples TRBV7-6 to TRBJ2-7, with D maybe TRBD1 (6 bases). Between the trimmed V and J ends, which lost 1 base and 2 bases, there was a span of 12 bases. Germline CDR1 SGHVS, CDR2 FNYEAQ. The CDR3 has 15 residues. CDR3 region: CASSLVGRGPYEQYF. The CDR3 DNA reads TGTGCCAGCAGCTTAGTTGGCAGGGGACCCTACGAGCAGTACTTC. Full variable domain (remainder filled in from reference TRBV7-6 and TRBJ2-7): GAGVSQSPRYKVTKRGQDVALRCDPISGHVSLYWYRQALGQGPEFLTYFNYEAQQDKSGLPNDRFSAERPEGSISTLTIQRTEQRDSAMYRCASSLVGRGPYEQYFGPGTRLTVT.

CDR3 bases: TGTGCCACCAGCCCCCAGGGGGAGACCCAGTACTTC. This gives the protein CATSPQGETQYF. V and J are TRBV24-1 and TRBJ2-5; a possible D gene is TRBD1 (6 bases). This CDR3 spans 12 amino acids. V dropped 7 bases and J dropped 5 bases, with 10 bases sitting between them. Germline CDR1 KGHDR, CDR2 SFDVKD.

This clonotype was observed a handful of times. The genes are TRBV25-1 and TRBJ1-4, with a possible D match to TRBD1 (5 bases). V was trimmed by 7 bases and J by 7 bases, leaving 16 bases between them. The CDR3 covers 14 residues. Per the germline V gene, CDR1 is MGHDK and CDR2 is SYGVNS. The chain's CDR3 is CASKDGGGGEKLFF. The DNA for the CDR3 is TGTGCCAGCAAAGACGGAGGCGGGGGTGAAAAACTGTTTTTT.

This clonotype was observed at least ten times. This sequence joins TRBV6-1 and TRBJ2-1, with a weak D call TRBD1 (6 bases). The CDR3 length is 15 residues. The germline CDR1 and CDR2 sequences are MNHNS and SASEGT. Trimming removed 6 bases at V and 2 bases at J, with 14 bases between. The CDR3 DNA follows: TGTGCCAGCAGGACAGGACAAGCCCCCTACAATGAGCAGTTCTTC. Protein: CASRTGQAPYNEQFF.

This chain connects TRBV18 to TRBJ2-1; D gene ambiguous. V lost 0 bases and J 6 bases, leaving 9 bases between the germline ends. The CDR3 length is 14 residues. CDR1 is KGHSH, CDR2 LQKENI, per germline. CDR3 sequence: CASSPPVELNEQFF. The CDR3 DNA follows: TGTGCCAGCTCACCACCGGTCGAACTCAATGAGCAGTTCTTC. Together with reference TRBV18 and TRBJ2-1, the CDR3 gives the full variable domain: NAGVMQNPRHLVRRRGQEARLRCSPMKGHSHVYWYRQLPEEGLKFMVYLQKENIIDESGMPKERFSAEFPKEGPSILRIQQVVRGDSAAYFCASSPPVELNEQFFGPGTRLTVL.